The 10 T cell receptor beta chains below come from one sample, sequenced in a study of OX40 agonist ivuxolimab in advanced cancers. Produced via immunoSEQ multiplex PCR; TCRdb's table is partial and in-frame only. This table has tens of thousands of clones, around 87% appearing once. Sequenced here: CD4+ or CD8+ T cells sorted from blood, sampled in a trial of the OX40 agonist ivuxolimab. These receptors were collected from an adult with an advanced solid tumor such as melanoma, head and neck, liver or kidney cancer.

This clone was recorded a few times. The V and J genes are TRBV30 and TRBJ1-1; D unclear. V lost 5 bases and J lost 6, with 10 bases in between. This CDR3 region has 11 residues. Germline V gives CDR1 GTSNPN, CDR2 SVGIG (reference sequence). The CDR3 protein is CAWGWSSEAFF. The CDR3 DNA reads as TGTGCCTGGGGGTGGTCCTCTGAAGCTTTCTTT.

J is TRBJ2-1 and V is TRBV9; D possibly corresponds to TRBD2 (5 bases). Germline CDR1 and CDR2: SGDLS and YYNGEE. The CDR3 has 15 amino acids. V shed 3 bases and J shed 9 bases, with 19 bases lying between them. The CDR3 protein is CASSARGVGWGEQFF. The DNA for the CDR3 is TGTGCCAGCAGCGCTCGGGGAGTCGGGTGGGGTGAGCAGTTCTTC.

The rearrangement links TRBV7-8 to TRBJ1-2; D unresolved. Trimming removed 3 bases from V and 7 bases from J, with 12 bases in between. The CDR3 sequence is 13 residues long. Germline CDR1 and CDR2: SGHVS and FQNEAQ. The CDR3 loop reads CASSFFRSSGYTF. As DNA, the CDR3 is TGTGCCAGCAGCTTTTTTCGCTCGAGTGGCTACACCTTC.

In its sample, this clone was seen once. V and J are TRBV5-1 and TRBJ2-1; TRBD2 is a possible D gene (5 bases). The V gene lost 5 bases and the J gene lost 8 bases, with 17 bases spanning the gap. This CDR3 spans 14 amino acids. Germline CDR1 is SGHRS and CDR2 is YFSETQ. The CDR3 DNA sequence: TGCGCCAGCAGTCCCCAGGCGAGGGCCCATGAGCAGTTCTTC. Amino acid sequence: CASSPQARAHEQFF.

The chain uses TRBV4-1 and TRBJ2-7; TRBD1 matches 10 bases. The CDR3 runs 15 residues. Germline V gene sequence: CDR1 MGHRA, CDR2 YSYEKL. Unmatched junction bases numbered 3, after V lost 4 bases and J lost 0 bases. CDR3 region: CASSRTGGSSYEQYF. CDR3 bases: TGCGCCAGCAGCCGGACAGGGGGGAGCTCCTACGAGCAGTACTTC.

This rearrangement joins TRBV5-1 to TRBJ1-1; D remains ambiguous. CDR1 SGHRS and CDR2 YFSETQ come from the germline V gene. The CDR3 is 13 amino acids. V shed 0 bases and J shed 0 bases, with 3 bases lying between them. CDR3 residues: CASSLGLNTEAFF. The CDR3 bases are TGCGCCAGCAGCTTGGGCCTGAACACTGAAGCTTTCTTT.

The V call is TRBV6-5, the J call TRBJ2-2; TRBD1 aligns across 7 bases. This CDR3 has 12 amino acids. CDR1 and CDR2 from the germline V gene are MNHEY and SVGAGI. V shed 5 bases, J shed 10 bases, and the junction held 4 bases outside the gene matches. In nucleotides, the CDR3 is TGTGCCAGCAGTCTACAGGGGACGGAGCTGTTTTTT. This encodes CASSLQGTELFF.

The chain combines TRBV2 with TRBJ2-7; 8 bases are a match to TRBD2. Germline loops: CDR1 SNHLY, CDR2 FYNNEI. CDR3 length: 14 amino acids. Trimming took 8 bases from V and 7 from J; bases not matched to a gene: 13. CDR3 coding DNA: TGTGCCAGCGGAAAGGGACTAGATACAGGGGAGCAGTACTTC. Translating it yields CASGKGLDTGEQYF.

V and J are TRBV11-2 and TRBJ2-3; D perhaps matches TRBD1 (6 bases). The germline V gene encodes CDR1 SGHAT and CDR2 FQNNGV. CDR3 length equals 13 residues. With 1 base removed from V and 8 bases from J, the gap between germline ends came to 10 bases. This CDR3 is CASSLGGGGTQYF. DNA of the CDR3: TGTGCCAGCAGCTTAGGAGGGGGTGGTACGCAGTATTTT.

The CDR3 DNA reads as TGTGCCAGCAGTGAGTATAGCAATCAGCCCCAGCATTTT. This sequence encodes CASSEYSNQPQHF. This chain connects TRBV2 to TRBJ1-5; no reliable D call. Trimming shortened V by 3 bases and J by 0 bases, and 3 bases separated the two germline ends. The CDR3 loop spans 13 amino acids. CDR1 is SNHLY and CDR2 is FYNNEI in the germline V gene.